This T cell receptor (beta chain) was identified in a study of blood T cell repertoires in COVID-19. V was shortened by 4 bases and J by 2 bases, with 8 bases between the two germline ends. CDR1 is SNHLY, CDR2 FYNNEI, per germline. This CDR3 spans 13 amino acids. The table came from immunoSEQ multiplex PCR; TCRdb's copy has only in-frame clones and leaves some out. The sample carries about 100,000 clones, about 83% recorded once. The sequence was collected from a human donor in a cohort sampled during active COVID-19. Sequencing was carried out using peripheral blood. V usage is TRBV2 and J usage is TRBJ2-5; D possibly corresponds to TRBD1 (6 bases). The CDR3: CASSGQVQETQYF. The CDR3 nucleotides are TGTGCCAGCAGTGGACAGGTTCAAGAGACCCAGTACTTC.